This T cell receptor (beta chain) was captured by sequencing in a study of blood T cell repertoires in COVID-19. Looking at the study overall: Both acute and convalescent COVID-19 samples were obtained from the United States, Italy and Spain. Sample material is recorded as cDNA or gDNA derived from T cells, B-cell-depleted T cells, or PBMCs.

Methods used by the authors: Researchers report that nucleated cell counts were estimated from reference gene primer amplification. Profiling relied on immunoSEQ multiplex PCR, and the TCRdb table lists in-frame clones only, not all of them. The DNA gave D and trimming, while V, J and clone size come from that table. The data contain about 50,000 clones, approximately 83% of them singletons. The germline V gene encodes CDR1 LGHDT and CDR2 YNNKEL (reference sequence). Trimming cost V 1 base and J 2 bases; bases outside gene matches: 4. The CDR3 contains 16 residues. The sequence derives from a man aged 40-55 years with acute or convalescent COVID-19. The sequenced sample was peripheral blood. This chain links TRBV3-1 (or the pseudogene TRBV3-2) with TRBJ2-3; 9 nucleotides match TRBD2. The CDR3 protein is CASSQGLAVNTDTQYF. CDR3 DNA: TGTGCCAGCAGCCAAGGACTAGCGGTAAACACAGATACGCAGTATTTT.